This T cell receptor beta chain was captured by sequencing in a study of blood T cells in healthy people across ages. Study overall: Per two T cells, template switching captured roughly one barcoded beta molecule. Whole-study findings and limits: Roughly linear age-related decline in beta diversity appeared, significant by age 40.

The CDR3 contains 13 residues. Germline V gene sequence: CDR1 SQVTM, CDR2 ANQGSEA. Primed by a sample-barcoded 5' primer and a J-beta primer mix, a second PCR proceeded for roughly 7 to 11 cycles. Every cDNA was tagged by a template-switch adaptor with 12 random nucleotides. Each CDR3 protein gets one entry after TCRdb re-called the 5' RACE reads with MiXCR. The table has around 800,000 distinct CDR3 sequences, roughly 24% seen once. This clonotype was detected a few times. Its antigen is undetermined. The same specimen was also included in a second study, on T cells of mothers and their children.

This receptor was obtained from a boy aged 5-17 years in good health. The chain recombines TRBV29-1 with TRBJ2-1; 9 positions agree with TRBD1. Matching the DNA end better, TRBJ2-5 makes the J call doubtful. Sequenced material: blood. Here the CDR3 DNA reads TGCAGCGTTATACAGGGGGCGCATGAGACCCAGTACTTC. It specifies CSVIQGAHETQYF.